This T cell receptor beta chain comes out of a study of CD8 T cells in Susac syndrome. It was with random hexamers that roughly 0.5 to 1 ug RNA was reverse transcribed. Amplification of TCR beta CDR3 spanned 54 Vbeta and 13 Jbeta via immunoSEQ multiplex PCR. TCRdb redid the calling of the immunoSEQ multiplex PCR reads with MiXCR, one entry per CDR3 protein. The sample has about 120,000 distinct CDR3 sequences, roughly 92% seen once. Healthy donors acted as controls, with matching for age and sex. TEMRA cells were enriched by FACS, while CD8+ and CD4+ T cells were obtained through a negative isolation that was performed magnetically. This CDR3 contains 16 residues. V shed 4 bases and J shed 4 bases, with 19 bases lying between them. The germline V gene encodes CDR1 SGHRS and CDR2 YFSETQ.

This TCR was recovered from a human donor in good health. The sequencing input was CD8+ T cells from PBMCs. The chain carries TRBV5-1 and TRBJ2-3; a possible D gene is TRBD1 (7 bases). The CDR3 sequence: CASSGRQGGGADTQYF. As DNA, the CDR3 is TGCGCCAGCAGCGGCCGACAGGGAGGAGGGGCAGATACGCAGTATTTT. The variable domain in full, completed from reference TRBV5-1 and TRBJ2-3, reads KAGVTQTPRYLIKTRGQQVTLSCSPISGHRSVSWYQQTPGQGLQFLFEYFSETQRNKGNFPGRFSGRQFSNSRSEMNVSTLELGDSALYLCASSGRQGGGADTQYFGPGTRLTVL.